This TCR beta chain is from a study of blood T cell repertoires in COVID-19. Study-level background: T cells, B-cell-depleted T cells, or PBMCs provided the cDNA or gDNA that served as material.

Original processing methods: Estimates of nucleated cell counts were drawn from the amplification of reference gene primers. TCRdb's table, derived via immunoSEQ multiplex PCR, lists solely in-frame clones and lacks some. Clone size and V and J calls were adopted from that table, with D and trimming inferred from the DNA. The sample has about 300,000 clones, around nine tenths seen once; the top ten hold roughly 5.2%. Recovered Cohort 3 donors showed two negative PCRs, clearance, or symptom resolution. Sequenced material: PBMCs or T cells enriched from blood (not recorded which). The receptor's source is a man in his sixties who had recovered from COVID-19.

DNA for the CDR3: TGCGCCAGCAGCATTACAGGGTTGGAAGCTTTCTTT. This translates into CASSITGLEAFF. The chain carries TRBV5-1 and TRBJ1-1; possible D gene TRBD1, 6 bases. This CDR3 is 12 amino acids long. Trimming stripped 4 bases from V and 8 bases from J, with 12 bases between. Looked up from germline, CDR1 is SGHRS and CDR2 is YFSETQ. The whole variable domain, remainder taken from reference TRBV5-1 and TRBJ1-1, is KAGVTQTPRYLIKTRGQQVTLSCSPISGHRSVSWYQQTPGQGLQFLFEYFSETQRNKGNFPGRFSGRQFSNSRSEMNVSTLELGDSALYLCASSITGLEAFFGQGTRLTVV.